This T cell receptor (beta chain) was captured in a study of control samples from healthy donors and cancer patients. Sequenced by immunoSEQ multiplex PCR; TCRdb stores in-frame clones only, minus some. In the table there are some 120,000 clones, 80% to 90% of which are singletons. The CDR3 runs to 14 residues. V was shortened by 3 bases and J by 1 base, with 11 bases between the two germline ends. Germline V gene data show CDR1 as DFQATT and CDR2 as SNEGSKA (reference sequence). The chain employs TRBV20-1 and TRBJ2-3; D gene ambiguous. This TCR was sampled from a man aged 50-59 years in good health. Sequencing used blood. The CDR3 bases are TGCAGTGCTAGTGGGGTAGAGGGCACAGATACGCAGTATTTT. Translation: CSASGVEGTDTQYF.